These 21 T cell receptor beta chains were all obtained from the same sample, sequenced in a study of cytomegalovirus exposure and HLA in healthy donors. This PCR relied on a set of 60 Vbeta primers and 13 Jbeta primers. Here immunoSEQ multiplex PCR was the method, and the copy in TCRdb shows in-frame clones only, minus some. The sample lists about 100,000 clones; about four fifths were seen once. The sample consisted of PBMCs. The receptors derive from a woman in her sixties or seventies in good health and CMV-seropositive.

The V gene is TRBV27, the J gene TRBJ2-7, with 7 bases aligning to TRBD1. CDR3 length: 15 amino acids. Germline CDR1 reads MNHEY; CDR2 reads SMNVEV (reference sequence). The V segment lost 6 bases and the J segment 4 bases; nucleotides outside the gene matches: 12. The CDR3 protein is CASSNVDRAIYEQYF. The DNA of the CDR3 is TGTGCCAGCAGCAATGTTGACAGGGCAATTTACGAGCAGTACTTC.

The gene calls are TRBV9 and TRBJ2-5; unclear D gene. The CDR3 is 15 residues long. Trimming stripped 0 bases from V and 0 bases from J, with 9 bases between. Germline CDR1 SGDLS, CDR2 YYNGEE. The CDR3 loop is CASSVAVQNQETQYF. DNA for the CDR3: TGTGCCAGCAGCGTAGCTGTACAGAACCAAGAGACCCAGTACTTC.

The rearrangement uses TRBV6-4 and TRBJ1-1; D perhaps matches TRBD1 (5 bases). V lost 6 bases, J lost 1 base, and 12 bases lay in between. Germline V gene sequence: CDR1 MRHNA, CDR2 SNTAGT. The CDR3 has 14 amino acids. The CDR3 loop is CASRRTPWNTEAFF. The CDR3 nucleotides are TGTGCCAGCAGGCGGACACCATGGAACACTGAAGCTTTCTTT.

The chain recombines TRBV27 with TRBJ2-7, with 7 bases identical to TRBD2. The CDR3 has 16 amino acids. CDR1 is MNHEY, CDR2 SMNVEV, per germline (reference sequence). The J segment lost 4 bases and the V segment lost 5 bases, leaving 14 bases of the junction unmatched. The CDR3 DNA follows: TGTGCCAGCAGTCTAGGAAGGCGGGAGTCAGCTTACGAGCAGTACTTC. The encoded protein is CASSLGRRESAYEQYF.

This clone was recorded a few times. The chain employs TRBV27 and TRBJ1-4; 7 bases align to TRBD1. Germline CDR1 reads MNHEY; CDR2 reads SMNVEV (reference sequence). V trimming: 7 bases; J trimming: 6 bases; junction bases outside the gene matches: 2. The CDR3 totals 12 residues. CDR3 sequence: CASKGGDEKLFF. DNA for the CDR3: TGTGCCAGCAAAGGGGGCGATGAAAAACTGTTTTTT.

This CDR3 is CASRSTSGDYEQYF. CDR3 DNA sequence: TGTGCCAGCAGATCAACTAGCGGGGACTACGAGCAGTACTTC. The chain has TRBV5-5 and TRBJ2-7; 10 nucleotides line up with TRBD2. This CDR3 has 14 residues. With V trimmed by 5 bases and J by 3 bases, 5 bases remained unmatched. Germline V gene data show CDR1 as SGHKS and CDR2 as YYEKEE (reference sequence).

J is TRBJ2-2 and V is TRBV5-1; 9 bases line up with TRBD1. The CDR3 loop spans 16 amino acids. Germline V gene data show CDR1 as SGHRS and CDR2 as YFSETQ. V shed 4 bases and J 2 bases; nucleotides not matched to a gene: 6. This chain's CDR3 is CASSPGQGGNTGELFF. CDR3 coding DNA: TGCGCCAGCAGCCCGGGACAGGGTGGTAACACCGGGGAGCTGTTTTTT.

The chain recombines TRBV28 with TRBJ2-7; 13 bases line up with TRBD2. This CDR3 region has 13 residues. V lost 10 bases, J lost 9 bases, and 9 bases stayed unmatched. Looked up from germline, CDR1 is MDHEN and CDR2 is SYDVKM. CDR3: CATYGTSGMRQYF. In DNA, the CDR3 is TGTGCCACCTACGGGACTAGCGGGATGCGGCAGTACTTC.

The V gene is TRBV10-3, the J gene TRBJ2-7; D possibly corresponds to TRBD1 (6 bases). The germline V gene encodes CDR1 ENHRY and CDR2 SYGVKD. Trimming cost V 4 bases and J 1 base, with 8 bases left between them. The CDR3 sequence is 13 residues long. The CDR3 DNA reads TGTGCCATCAGTGGGCAGGGGTCCTACGAGCAGTACTTC. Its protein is CAISGQGSYEQYF.

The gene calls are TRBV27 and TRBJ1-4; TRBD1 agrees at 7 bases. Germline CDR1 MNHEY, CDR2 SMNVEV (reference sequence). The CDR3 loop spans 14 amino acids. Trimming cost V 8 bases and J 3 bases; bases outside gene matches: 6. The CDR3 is CASAAQGANEKLFF. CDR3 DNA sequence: TGTGCCAGCGCGGCCCAGGGGGCTAATGAAAAACTGTTTTTT.

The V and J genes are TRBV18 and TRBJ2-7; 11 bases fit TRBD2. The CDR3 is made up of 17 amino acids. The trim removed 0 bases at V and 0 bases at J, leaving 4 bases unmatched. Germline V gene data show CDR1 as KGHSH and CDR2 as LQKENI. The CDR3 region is CASSPPVGTSGSYEQYF. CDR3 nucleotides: TGTGCCAGCTCACCACCCGTCGGGACTAGCGGCTCCTACGAGCAGTACTTC.

CDR3 bases: TGCGCCAGCAGGCCCGGGACTAGCAGGATGGAGACCCAGTACTTC. Its translation is CASRPGTSRMETQYF. This sequence joins TRBV5-1 and TRBJ2-5, with 9 nucleotides matching TRBD2. CDR1 is SGHRS, CDR2 YFSETQ, per germline. V lost 5 bases, J lost 5 bases, and 10 bases stayed unmatched. This CDR3 has 15 amino acids.

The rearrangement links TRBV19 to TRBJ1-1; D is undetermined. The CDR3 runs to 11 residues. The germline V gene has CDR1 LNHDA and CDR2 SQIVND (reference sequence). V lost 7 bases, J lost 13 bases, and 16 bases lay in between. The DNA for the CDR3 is TGTGCCAGTAAGGACCAAGGGCGGGTTTTCTTT. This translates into CASKDQGRVFF.

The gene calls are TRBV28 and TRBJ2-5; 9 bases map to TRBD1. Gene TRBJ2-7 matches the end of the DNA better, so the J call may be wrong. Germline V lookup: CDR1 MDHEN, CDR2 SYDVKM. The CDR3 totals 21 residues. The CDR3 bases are TGTGCCAGCAGTTTATTCACCAACAGGGGGCAGACACTGTCTGGTCTCTACGAGCAGTACTTC. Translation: CASSLFTNRGQTLSGLYEQYF.

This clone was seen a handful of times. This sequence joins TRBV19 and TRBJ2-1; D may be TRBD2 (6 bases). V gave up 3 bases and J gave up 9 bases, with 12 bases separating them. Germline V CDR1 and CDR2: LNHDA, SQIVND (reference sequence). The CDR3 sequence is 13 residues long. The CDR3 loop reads CASSIRGTGEQFF. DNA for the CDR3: TGTGCCAGTAGTATCCGGGGGACCGGTGAGCAGTTCTTC.

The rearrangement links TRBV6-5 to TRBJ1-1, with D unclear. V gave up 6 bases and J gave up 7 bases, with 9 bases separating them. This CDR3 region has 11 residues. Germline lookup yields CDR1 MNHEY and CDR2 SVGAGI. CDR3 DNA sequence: TGTGCCAGCAGGGGCAGCATTGAAGCTTTCTTT. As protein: CASRGSIEAFF.

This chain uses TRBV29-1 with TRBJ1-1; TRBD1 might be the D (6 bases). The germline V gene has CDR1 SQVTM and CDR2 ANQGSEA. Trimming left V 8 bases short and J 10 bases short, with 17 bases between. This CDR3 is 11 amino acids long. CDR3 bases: TGCAGCTCCGGGACAACGATGGGAGCTTTCTTT. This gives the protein CSSGTTMGAFF. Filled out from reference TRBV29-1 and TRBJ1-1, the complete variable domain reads SAVISQKPSRDICQRGTSLTIQCQVDSQVTMMFWYRQQPGQSLTLIATANQGSEATYESGFVIDKFPISRPNLTFSTLTVSNMSPEDSSIYLCSSGTTMGAFFGQGTRLTVV.

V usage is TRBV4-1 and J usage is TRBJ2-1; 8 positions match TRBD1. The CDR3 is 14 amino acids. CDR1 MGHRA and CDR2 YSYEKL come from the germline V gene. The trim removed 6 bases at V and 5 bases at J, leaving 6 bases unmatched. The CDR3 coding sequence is TGCGCCAGCAGAGGACAGGGTGGGAACAATGAGCAGTTCTTC. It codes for CASRGQGGNNEQFF.

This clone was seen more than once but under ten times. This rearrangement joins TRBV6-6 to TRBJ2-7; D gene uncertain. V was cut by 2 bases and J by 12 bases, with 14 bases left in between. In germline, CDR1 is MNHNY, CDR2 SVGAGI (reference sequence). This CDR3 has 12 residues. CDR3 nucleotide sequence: TGTGCCAGCAGTTACCGGAAAGGCAGGCTGTACTTC. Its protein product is CASSYRKGRLYF.

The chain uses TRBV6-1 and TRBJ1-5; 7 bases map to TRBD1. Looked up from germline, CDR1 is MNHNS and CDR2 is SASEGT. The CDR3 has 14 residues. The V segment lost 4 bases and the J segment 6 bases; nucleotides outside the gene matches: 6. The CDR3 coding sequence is TGTGCCAGCAGTGCAGGGGGGCCCGGTCAGCCCCAGCATTTT. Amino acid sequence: CASSAGGPGQPQHF.

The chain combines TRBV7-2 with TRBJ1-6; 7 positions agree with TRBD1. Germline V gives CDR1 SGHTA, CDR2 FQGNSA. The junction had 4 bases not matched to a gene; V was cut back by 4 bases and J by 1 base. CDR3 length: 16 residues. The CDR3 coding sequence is TGTGCCAGCAGCTCGACAGGGCGATCCTATAATTCACCCCTCCACTTT. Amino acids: CASSSTGRSYNSPLHF.